Included here is one T cell receptor beta chain sequence, with context. The antigen remains undetermined. The entry originates in a study of cytomegalovirus exposure and HLA in healthy donors. Vbeta (60) and Jbeta (13) primers were used in the PCR. TCRdb's copy holds only in-frame clones and misses some; the assay was immunoSEQ multiplex PCR. In the table there are tens of thousands of clones, 65% to 75% of which are singletons. General study results and limits: An analysis that came later showed most CMV-associated TCR beta chains appearing HLA-restricted.

In germline, CDR1 is SGHAT, CDR2 FQNNGV. This CDR3 region has 13 residues. V lost 5 bases to trimming and J lost 2 bases, with 9 bases between them. The specimen was PBMCs. The chain uses TRBV11-2 and TRBJ1-2; perhaps TRBD1 as D (6 bases). The receptor was derived from a woman aged 40 to 50 in good health and CMV-seropositive. CDR3 nucleotides: TGTGCCAGCAGCGTTCAGGGGAACTATGGCTACACCTTC. It specifies CASSVQGNYGYTF.